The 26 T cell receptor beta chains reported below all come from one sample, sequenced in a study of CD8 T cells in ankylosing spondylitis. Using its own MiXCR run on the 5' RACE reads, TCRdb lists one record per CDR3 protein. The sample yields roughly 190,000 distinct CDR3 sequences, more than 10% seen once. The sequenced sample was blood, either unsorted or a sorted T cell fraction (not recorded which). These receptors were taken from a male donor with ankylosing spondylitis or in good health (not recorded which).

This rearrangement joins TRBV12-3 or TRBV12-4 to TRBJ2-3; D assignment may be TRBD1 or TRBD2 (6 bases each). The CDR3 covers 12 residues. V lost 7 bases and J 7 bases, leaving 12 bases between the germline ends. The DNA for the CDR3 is TGTGCCAGCACCCAAGGGGGGAATACGCAGTATTTT. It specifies CASTQGGNTQYF.

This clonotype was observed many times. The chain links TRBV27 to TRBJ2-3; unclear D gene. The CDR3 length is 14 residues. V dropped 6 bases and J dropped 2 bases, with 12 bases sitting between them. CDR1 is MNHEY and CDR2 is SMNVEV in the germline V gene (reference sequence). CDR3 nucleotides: TGTGCCAGCAGCCTCGGGCAGAACACAGATACGCAGTATTTT. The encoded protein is CASSLGQNTDTQYF.

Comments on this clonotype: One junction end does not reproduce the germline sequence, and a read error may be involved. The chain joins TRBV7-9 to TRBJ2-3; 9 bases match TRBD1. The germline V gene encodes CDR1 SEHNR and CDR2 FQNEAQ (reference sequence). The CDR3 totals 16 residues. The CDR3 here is CASSPGTGHPTYTQYF. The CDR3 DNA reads TGTGCCAGCAGCCCTGGGACAGGGCATCCCACATATACGCAGTATTTT.

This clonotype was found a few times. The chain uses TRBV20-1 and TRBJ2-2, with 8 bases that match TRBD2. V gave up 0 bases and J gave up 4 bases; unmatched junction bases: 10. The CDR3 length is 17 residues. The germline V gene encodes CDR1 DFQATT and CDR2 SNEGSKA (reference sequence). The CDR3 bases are TGCAGTGCTAGAGAGCTAGCGGGTCCCCCGGGCACCGGGGAGCTGTTTTTT. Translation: CSARELAGPPGTGELFF.

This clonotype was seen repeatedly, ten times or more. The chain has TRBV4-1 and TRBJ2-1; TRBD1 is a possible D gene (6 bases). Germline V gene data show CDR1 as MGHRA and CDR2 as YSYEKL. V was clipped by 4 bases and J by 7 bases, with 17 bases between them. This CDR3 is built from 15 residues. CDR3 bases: TGCGCCAGCAGCCCGTTAACGGACAGTCCAAATGAGCAGTTCTTC. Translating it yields CASSPLTDSPNEQFF.

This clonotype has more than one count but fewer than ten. CDR3 nucleotide sequence: TGTGCCAGCAGCCAAGTCTATAGCGGGTCCACTAAGAGCTCCTACAATGAGCAGTTCTTC. This sequence encodes CASSQVYSGSTKSSYNEQFF. The V gene is TRBV4-2, the J gene TRBJ2-1, with 7 bases matching TRBD2. CDR1 LGHNA and CDR2 YNFKEQ come from the germline V gene. The CDR3 runs 20 residues. Trimming at V came to 1 base and at J to 0 bases, leaving 15 bases not matched to a gene.

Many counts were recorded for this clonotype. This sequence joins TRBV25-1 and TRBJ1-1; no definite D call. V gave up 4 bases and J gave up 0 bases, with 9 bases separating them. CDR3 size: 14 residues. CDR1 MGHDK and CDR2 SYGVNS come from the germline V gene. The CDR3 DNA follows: TGTGCCAGCAGTGCTAGAGGGTTGAACACTGAAGCTTTCTTT. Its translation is CASSARGLNTEAFF.

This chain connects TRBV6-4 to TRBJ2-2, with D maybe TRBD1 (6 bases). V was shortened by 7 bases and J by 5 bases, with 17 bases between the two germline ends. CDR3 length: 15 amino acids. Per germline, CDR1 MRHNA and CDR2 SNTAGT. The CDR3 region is CASTPEDSGTGELFF. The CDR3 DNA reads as TGTGCCAGCACGCCCGAGGACAGTGGGACCGGGGAGCTGTTTTTT.

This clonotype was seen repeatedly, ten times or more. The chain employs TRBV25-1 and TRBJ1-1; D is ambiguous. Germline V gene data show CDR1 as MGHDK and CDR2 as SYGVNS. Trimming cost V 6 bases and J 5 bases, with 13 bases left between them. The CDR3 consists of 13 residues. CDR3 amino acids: CASSLRSGTEAFF. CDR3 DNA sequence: TGTGCCAGCAGCCTTCGTAGTGGGACTGAAGCTTTCTTT.

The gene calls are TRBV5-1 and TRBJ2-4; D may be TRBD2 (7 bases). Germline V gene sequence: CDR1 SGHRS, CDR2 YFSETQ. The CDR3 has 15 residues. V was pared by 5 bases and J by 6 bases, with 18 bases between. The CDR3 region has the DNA TGCGCCAGCAGGGCGAGGGGGGGGTCCCGAAACATTCAGTACTTC. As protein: CASRARGGSRNIQYF.

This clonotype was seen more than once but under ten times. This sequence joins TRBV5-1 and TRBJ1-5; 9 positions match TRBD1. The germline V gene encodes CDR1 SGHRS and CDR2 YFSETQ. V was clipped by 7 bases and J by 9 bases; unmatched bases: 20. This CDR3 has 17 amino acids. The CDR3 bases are TGCGCCAGCCGTGGTGTAGTTGGGACAGGGCGAATTGTGCCCCAGCATTTT. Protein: CASRGVVGTGRIVPQHF.

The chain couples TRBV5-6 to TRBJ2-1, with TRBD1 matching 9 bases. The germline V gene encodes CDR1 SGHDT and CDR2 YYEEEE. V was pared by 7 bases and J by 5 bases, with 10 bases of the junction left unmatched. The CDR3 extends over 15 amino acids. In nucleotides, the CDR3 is TGTGCCAGCGCCTTTTACAGGGGGCACCACAATGAGCAGTTCTTC. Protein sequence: CASAFYRGHHNEQFF.

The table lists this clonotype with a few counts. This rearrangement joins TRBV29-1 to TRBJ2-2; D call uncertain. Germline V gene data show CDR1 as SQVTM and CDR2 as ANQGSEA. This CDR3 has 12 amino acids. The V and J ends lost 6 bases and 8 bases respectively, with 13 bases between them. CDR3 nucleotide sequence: TGCAGCGTAGTTCTAAGGGCTGGGGAGCTGTTTTTT. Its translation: CSVVLRAGELFF.

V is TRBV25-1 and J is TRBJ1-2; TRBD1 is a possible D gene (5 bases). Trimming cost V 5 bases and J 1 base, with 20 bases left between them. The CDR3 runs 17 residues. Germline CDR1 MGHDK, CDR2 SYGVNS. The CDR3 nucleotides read TGTGCCAGCAGTCGGGGCAGACCGACAGCAAGTAACTATGGCTACACCTTC. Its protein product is CASSRGRPTASNYGYTF.

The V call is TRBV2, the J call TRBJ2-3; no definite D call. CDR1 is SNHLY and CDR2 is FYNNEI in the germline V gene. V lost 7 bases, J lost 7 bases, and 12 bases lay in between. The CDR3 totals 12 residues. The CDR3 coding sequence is TGTGCCAGCAAGTCCGCCCACCATACGCAGTATTTT. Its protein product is CASKSAHHTQYF.

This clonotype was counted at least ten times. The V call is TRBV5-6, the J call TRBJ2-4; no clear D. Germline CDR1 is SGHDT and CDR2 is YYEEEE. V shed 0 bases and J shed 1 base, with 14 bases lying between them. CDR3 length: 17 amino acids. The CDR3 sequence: CASSLGVTRWAKNIQYF. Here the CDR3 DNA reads TGTGCCAGCAGCTTGGGAGTGACCCGCTGGGCCAAAAACATTCAGTACTTC.

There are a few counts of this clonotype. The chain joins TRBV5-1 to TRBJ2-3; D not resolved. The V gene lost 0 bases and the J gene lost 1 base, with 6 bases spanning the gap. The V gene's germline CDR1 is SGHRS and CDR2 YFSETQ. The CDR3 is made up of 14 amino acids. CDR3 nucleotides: TGCGCCAGCAGCTTGGAACTGGGCACAGATACGCAGTATTTT. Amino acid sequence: CASSLELGTDTQYF.

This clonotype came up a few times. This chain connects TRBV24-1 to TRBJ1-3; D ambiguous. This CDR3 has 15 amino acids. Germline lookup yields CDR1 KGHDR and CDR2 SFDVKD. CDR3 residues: CAIPRRLRSGNTIYF. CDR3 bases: TGTGCTATCCCTAGACGGCTCCGCTCTGGAAACACCATATATTTT.

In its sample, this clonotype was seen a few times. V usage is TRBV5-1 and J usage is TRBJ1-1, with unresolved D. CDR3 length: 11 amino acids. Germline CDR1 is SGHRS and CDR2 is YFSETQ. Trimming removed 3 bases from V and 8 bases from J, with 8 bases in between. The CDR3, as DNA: TGCGCCAGCAGCTGGGATGTAGAAGCTTTCTTT. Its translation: CASSWDVEAFF.

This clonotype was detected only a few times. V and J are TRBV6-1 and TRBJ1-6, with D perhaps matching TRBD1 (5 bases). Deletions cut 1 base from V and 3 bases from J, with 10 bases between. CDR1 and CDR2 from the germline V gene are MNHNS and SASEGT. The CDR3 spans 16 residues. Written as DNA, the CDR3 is TGTGCCAGCAGTGAAGACAGGAATTACTATAATTCACCCCTCCACTTT. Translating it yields CASSEDRNYYNSPLHF.

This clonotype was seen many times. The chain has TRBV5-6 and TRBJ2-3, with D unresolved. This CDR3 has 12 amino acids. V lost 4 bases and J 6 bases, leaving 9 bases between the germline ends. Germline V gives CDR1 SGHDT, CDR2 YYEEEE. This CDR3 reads CASSVTSDTQYF. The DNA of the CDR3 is TGTGCCAGCAGCGTAACGTCGGATACGCAGTATTTT.

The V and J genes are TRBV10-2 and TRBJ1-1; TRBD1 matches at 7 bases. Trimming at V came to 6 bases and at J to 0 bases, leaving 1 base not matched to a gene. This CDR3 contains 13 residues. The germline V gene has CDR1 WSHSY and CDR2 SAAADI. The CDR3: CASRDRLNTEAFF. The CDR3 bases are TGCGCCAGCAGGGACAGGCTGAACACTGAAGCTTTCTTT.

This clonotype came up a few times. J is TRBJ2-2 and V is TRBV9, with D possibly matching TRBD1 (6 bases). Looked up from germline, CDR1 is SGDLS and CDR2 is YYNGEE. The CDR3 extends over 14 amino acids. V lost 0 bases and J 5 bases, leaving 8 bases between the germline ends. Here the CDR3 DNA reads TGTGCCAGCAGCGTAGAGGGGGTAACCGGGGAGCTGTTTTTT. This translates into CASSVEGVTGELFF.

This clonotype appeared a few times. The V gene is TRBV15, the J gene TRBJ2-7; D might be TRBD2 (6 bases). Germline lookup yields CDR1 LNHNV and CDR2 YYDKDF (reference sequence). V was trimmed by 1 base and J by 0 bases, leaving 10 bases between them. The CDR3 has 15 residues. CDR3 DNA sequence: TGTGCCACCAGCAGAGCGGAGGGAAGCTCCTACGAGCAGTACTTC. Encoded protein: CATSRAEGSSYEQYF.

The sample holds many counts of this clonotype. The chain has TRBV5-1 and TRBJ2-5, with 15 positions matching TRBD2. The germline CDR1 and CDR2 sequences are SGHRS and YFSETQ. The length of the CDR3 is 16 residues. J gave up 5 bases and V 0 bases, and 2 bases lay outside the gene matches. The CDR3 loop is CASSLDGTSGRETQYF. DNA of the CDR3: TGCGCCAGCAGCTTGGACGGGACTAGCGGGAGGGAGACCCAGTACTTC.

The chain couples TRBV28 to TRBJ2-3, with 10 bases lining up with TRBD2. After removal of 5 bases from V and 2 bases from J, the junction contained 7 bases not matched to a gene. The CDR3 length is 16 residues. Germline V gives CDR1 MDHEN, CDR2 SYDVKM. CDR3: CASSPSGTSATDTQYF. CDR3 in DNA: TGTGCCAGCAGTCCCTCCGGGACTAGCGCCACAGATACGCAGTATTTT.